This entry is about one T cell receptor beta chain. This entry comes from a study of T cell changes during pregnancy in multiple sclerosis. Method: immunoSEQ multiplex PCR; TCRdb's copy keeps in-frame clones and lacks some. Found here are 25,000 to 35,000 clones, nearly 90% of them singletons; the top ten hold about 6.9%. CDR1 and CDR2 from the germline V gene are MDHEN and SYDVKM. V shed 2 bases and J shed 2 bases, with 10 bases lying between them. This CDR3 is built from 16 residues. The rearrangement links TRBV28 to TRBJ1-6; D not certain. The origin of this receptor is a female donor with multiple sclerosis, enrolled in a pregnancy study. Sequencing was performed on CD8+ T cells from peripheral blood mononuclear cells, taken in the second trimester of pregnancy. The chain's CDR3 is CASSLDRIAYNSPLHF. For the CDR3, the DNA is TGTGCCAGCAGTTTAGATAGAATCGCCTATAATTCACCCCTCCACTTT.